This TCR beta chain originates from a study of control samples from healthy donors and cancer patients. Only in-frame clones appear in the TCRdb table, and some are missing; sequencing was by immunoSEQ multiplex PCR. The data show under 150,000 clones, with roughly 93% seen just once and over 2.5% held by the top ten. Germline V lookup: CDR1 SQVTM, CDR2 ANQGSEA. This CDR3 is 15 amino acids long. V lost 6 bases and J lost 2, with 17 bases in between. The origin of this receptor is a man aged 25-45 years in good health. What was sequenced was blood. The chain is built from TRBV29-1 and TRBJ2-1; D tentatively reads TRBD1 or TRBD2 (5 bases each). The CDR3 DNA is TGCAGCGTCCGTAACGGGACGCTTCCCTACAATGAGCAGTTCTTC. As protein: CSVRNGTLPYNEQFF.